Included here is one T cell receptor beta chain sequence, with context. This sample was included in a study of T cell changes during pregnancy in multiple sclerosis. Generated by immunoSEQ multiplex PCR, the TCRdb table keeps only in-frame clones and is missing some. This table holds roughly 79,000 clones, 75% to 95% found once. Germline V lookup: CDR1 GTSNPN, CDR2 SVGIG (reference sequence). The CDR3 is made up of 13 amino acids. Between the trimmed V and J ends, which lost 3 bases and 7 bases, there was a span of 13 bases. The chain links TRBV30 to TRBJ2-1; TRBD2 is a possible D gene (5 bases). This TCR was sampled from a female donor with multiple sclerosis, enrolled in a pregnancy study. Sequenced here: CD4+ T cells from peripheral blood mononuclear cells, sampled before pregnancy. This CDR3 reads CAWRLTGTNEQFF. CDR3 sequence (DNA): TGTGCCTGGAGGCTGACGGGAACGAATGAGCAGTTCTTC.